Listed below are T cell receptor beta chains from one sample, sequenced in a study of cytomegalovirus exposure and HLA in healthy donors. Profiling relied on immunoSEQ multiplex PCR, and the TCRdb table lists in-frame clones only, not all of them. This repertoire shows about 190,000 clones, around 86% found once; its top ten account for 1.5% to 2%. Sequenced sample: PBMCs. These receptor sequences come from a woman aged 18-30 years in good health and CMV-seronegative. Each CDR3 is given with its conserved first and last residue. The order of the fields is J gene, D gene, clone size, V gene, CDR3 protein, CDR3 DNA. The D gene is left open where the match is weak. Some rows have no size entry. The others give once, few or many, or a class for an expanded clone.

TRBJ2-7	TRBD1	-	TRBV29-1	CSVRQGAPSYEQYF	TGCAGCGTACGACAGGGGGCCCCCTCCTACGAGCAGTACTTC
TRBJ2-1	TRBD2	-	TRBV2	CASGGTRREQFF	TGTGCCAGCGGGGGGACTAGACGAGAGCAGTTCTTC
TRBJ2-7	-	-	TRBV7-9	CASSHTPYEQYF	TGTGCCAGCAGCCACACCCCCTACGAGCAGTACTTC
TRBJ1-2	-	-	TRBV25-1	CASSELTGGDYGYTF	TGTGCCAGCAGTGAACTTACGGGGGGGGACTATGGCTACACCTTC
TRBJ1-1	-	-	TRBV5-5	CASRKGSGGTEAFF	TGTGCCAGCAGAAAAGGGTCGGGGGGCACTGAAGCTTTCTTT
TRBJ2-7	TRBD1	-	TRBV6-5	CASKGGQGYEQYF	TGTGCCAGCAAGGGCGGACAGGGCTACGAGCAGTACTTC
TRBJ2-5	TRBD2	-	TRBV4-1	CASSQVEVASGTGGTQYF	TGCGCCAGCAGCCAAGTAGAGGTGGCTAGCGGGACTGGGGGGACCCAGTACTTC
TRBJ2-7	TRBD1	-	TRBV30	CAWVTGVAYEQYF	TGTGCCTGGGTGACAGGGGTTGCCTACGAGCAGTACTTC
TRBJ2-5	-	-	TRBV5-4	CASSRKMGTRTRETQYF	TGTGCCAGCAGCCGTAAGATGGGGACTCGGACCCGGGAGACCCAGTACTTC
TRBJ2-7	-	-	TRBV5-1	CASSLAAGHYEQYF	TGCGCCAGCAGCTTGGCCGCGGGTCACTACGAGCAGTACTTC
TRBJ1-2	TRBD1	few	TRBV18	CASSPQGQALRGYTF	TGTGCCAGCTCACCACAGGGACAGGCGCTTCGTGGCTACACCTTC
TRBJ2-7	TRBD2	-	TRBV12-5	CASGLGREGRYEQYF	TGTGCTAGTGGACTGGGGCGGGAGGGCCGGTACGAGCAGTACTTC
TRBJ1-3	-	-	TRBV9	CASSTHSDRLGNTIYF	TGTGCCAGCAGCACCCACTCCGACAGACTCGGAAACACCATATATTTT
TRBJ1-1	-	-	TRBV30	CAWSVIWGQANTEAFF	TGTGCCTGGAGTGTAATATGGGGGCAGGCGAACACTGAAGCTTTCTTT
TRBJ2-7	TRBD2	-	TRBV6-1	CASSERLAGAYEQYF	TGTGCCAGCAGTGAGAGACTAGCGGGAGCCTACGAGCAGTACTTC
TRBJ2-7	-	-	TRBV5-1	CASSLSLIDSDVEQYF	TGCGCCAGCAGCTTGAGTCTCATCGACAGTGACGTCGAGCAGTACTTC
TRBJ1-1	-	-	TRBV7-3	CASSLRAENTEAFF	TGTGCCAGCAGCTTAAGAGCGGAGAACACTGAAGCTTTCTTT
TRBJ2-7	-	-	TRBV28	CASSGGGAPNYEQYF	TGTGCCAGCAGTGGTGGGGGGGCACCTAACTACGAGCAGTACTTC
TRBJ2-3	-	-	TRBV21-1	CASTQTGTDTQYF	TGTGCCAGCACCCAAACAGGGACAGATACGCAGTATTTT
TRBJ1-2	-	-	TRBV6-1	CASSEVVLEGYYGYTF	TGTGCCAGCAGTGAAGTGGTCTTGGAGGGTTACTATGGCTACACCTTC
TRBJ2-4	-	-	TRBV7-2	CASSLAWLEAKNIQYF	TGTGCCAGCAGCTTAGCTTGGCTAGAGGCCAAAAACATTCAGTACTTC
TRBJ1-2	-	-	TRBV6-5	CASSYSSGANYGYTF	TGTGCCAGCAGTTACTCATCCGGAGCTAACTATGGCTACACCTTC
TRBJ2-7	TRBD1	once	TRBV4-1	CASSLGGTGINLVYEQYF	TGCGCCAGCAGCCTCGGTGGGACAGGGATTAATTTGGTCTACGAGCAGTACTTC
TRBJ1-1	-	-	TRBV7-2	CASSFRDMNTEAFF	TGTGCCAGCAGCTTCAGGGACATGAACACTGAAGCTTTCTTT
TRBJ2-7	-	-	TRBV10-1	CASSERDNLREQYF	TGCGCCAGCAGTGAAAGGGACAACCTGAGGGAGCAGTACTTC
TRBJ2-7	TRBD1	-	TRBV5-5	CASSDRDRGHEQYF	TGTGCCAGCAGCGACCGGGACAGGGGTCACGAGCAGTACTTC
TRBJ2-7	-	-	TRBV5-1	CASSKDSYEQYF	TGCGCCAGCAGCAAGGACAGCTACGAGCAGTACTTC
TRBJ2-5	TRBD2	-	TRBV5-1	CASSLGIAGGIETQYF	TGCGCCAGCAGCTTGGGAATAGCGGGGGGTATTGAGACCCAGTACTTC
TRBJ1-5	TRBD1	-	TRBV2	CASSWQGVNQPQHF	TGTGCCAGCAGTTGGCAGGGGGTTAATCAGCCCCAGCATTTT
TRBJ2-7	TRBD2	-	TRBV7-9	CSSSDPVGRASYEQYF	TGTTCCAGCAGCGATCCGGTAGGGAGGGCCTCCTACGAGCAGTACTTC
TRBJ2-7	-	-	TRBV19	CASSIDGLASFEQYF	TGTGCCAGTAGTATAGACGGCCTAGCCTCGTTCGAGCAGTACTTC
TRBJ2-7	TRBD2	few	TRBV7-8	CASSLEVQREKSEQYF	TGTGCCAGCAGCTTAGAGGTCCAGCGGGAAAAGAGCGAGCAGTACTTC
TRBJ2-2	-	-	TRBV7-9	CASSLYNANTGELFF	TGTGCCAGCAGCTTATACAATGCGAACACCGGGGAGCTGTTTTTT
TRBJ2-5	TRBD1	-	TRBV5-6	CASSRTGEQYF	TGTGCCAGCAGCCGAACAGGGGAGCAGTACTTC
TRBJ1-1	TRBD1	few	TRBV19	CASSRTGLNTEAFF	TGTGCCAGTAGTAGGACAGGATTGAACACTGAAGCTTTCTTT
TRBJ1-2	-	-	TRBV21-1	CASSGRGGKLKNGYTF	TGTGCCAGCAGCGGCCGGGGGGGCAAACTCAAGAATGGCTACACCTTC